One sample yielded the 10 T cell receptor beta chains listed below, sequenced in a study of T-cell reconstitution after alpha-beta-depleted transplantation in children. Construction of the TCRbeta library involved unique molecular identifiers. MiXCR, applied by TCRdb to the PCR reads, yields one record per CDR3 protein. Among about 580,000 distinct CDR3 sequences listed, approximately 30% were seen once. Here the sequenced sample was PBMCs, taken before TCRalphabeta/CD19-depleted stem cell transplant. The receptors derive from a boy younger than two with Wiskott-Aldrich syndrome, due to receive a stem cell transplant.

Here the CDR3 DNA reads TGTGCCAGCAGCCCGACCCCGGGACCTGGAAACACCATATATTTT. Translation: CASSPTPGPGNTIYF. The J gene is TRBJ1-3, the V gene TRBV9, with D possibly TRBD1 on 5 matching bases. The germline V gene encodes CDR1 SGDLS and CDR2 YYNGEE. Deletions cut 4 bases from V and 2 bases from J, with 13 bases between. This CDR3 contains 15 residues.

The J gene is TRBJ2-3, the V gene TRBV10-3; 12 positions match TRBD2. V was pared by 10 bases and J by 5 bases, with 7 bases of the junction left unmatched. Per the germline V gene, CDR1 is ENHRY and CDR2 is SYGVKD. The CDR3 runs to 14 residues. The CDR3 loop is CATKLAGGIDTQYF. The CDR3 DNA reads as TGTGCCACTAAACTAGCGGGAGGTATAGATACGCAGTATTTT.

This clonotype has only a few counts. CDR3 nucleotide sequence: TGTGCCAGCAGCCAAGCAATTGGGCGAGGTGAGCAGTTCTTC. Protein: CASSQAIGRGEQFF. V gene TRBV3-1 combines with J gene TRBJ2-1; D gene uncertain. The CDR3 is 14 residues long. V shed 1 base and J shed 9 bases, with 13 bases lying between them. CDR1 LGHDT and CDR2 YNNKEL come from the germline V gene (reference sequence).

CDR3 region: CASSFRTSGNDEQFF. The CDR3, as DNA: TGTGCCAGCAGTTTTCGGACTAGCGGGAACGATGAGCAGTTCTTC. The chain carries TRBV28 and TRBJ2-1; 12 bases line up with TRBD2. This CDR3 spans 15 amino acids. The ends lost 3 bases at V and 8 bases at J; junction bases unmatched: 5. The germline CDR1 and CDR2 sequences are MDHEN and SYDVKM. Using reference TRBV28 and TRBJ2-1 for the parts outside the CDR3, the full variable domain is DVKVTQSSRYLVKRTGEKVFLECVQDMDHENMFWYRQDPGLGLRLIYFSYDVKMKEKGDIPEGYSVSREKKERFSLILESASTNQTSMYLCASSFRTSGNDEQFFGPGTRLTVL.

The V gene is TRBV12-3 or TRBV12-4, the J gene TRBJ2-1; TRBD1 is a possible D gene (6 bases). This CDR3 has 13 amino acids. Trimming left V 6 bases short and J 5 bases short, with 11 bases between. The CDR3 DNA follows: TGTGCCAGCAGGAAACGGACAGACAATGAGCAGTTCTTC. Encoded protein: CASRKRTDNEQFF.

V is TRBV5-1 and J is TRBJ2-2; 12 nucleotides line up with TRBD2. The CDR3 is 16 residues long. With 2 bases clipped from V and 3 bases from J, the junction kept 2 bases outside the gene matches. Germline assignment: CDR1 SGHRS and CDR2 YFSETQ. The CDR3 loop reads CASSFLAGGYTGELFF. CDR3 DNA sequence: TGCGCCAGCAGCTTCCTAGCGGGAGGGTACACCGGGGAGCTGTTTTTT.

This clonotype was counted a few times. The chain is built from TRBV12-3 or TRBV12-4 and TRBJ1-1, with unresolved D. The V and J ends lost 3 bases and 3 bases respectively, with 8 bases between them. The CDR3 has 13 residues. The CDR3 DNA reads TGTGCCAGCAGTTTTTTGGTTGACACTGAAGCTTTCTTT. This codes for CASSFLVDTEAFF.

The V gene is TRBV11-2, the J gene TRBJ2-1; 11 nucleotides match TRBD2. V trimming: 4 bases; J trimming: 7 bases; junction bases outside the gene matches: 12. Germline V lookup: CDR1 SGHAT, CDR2 FQNNGV. The CDR3 runs to 17 residues. CDR3 sequence reads: CASSSLSGRARSNEQFF. CDR3 nucleotides: TGTGCCAGCAGCTCCCTTAGCGGGAGGGCCCGATCTAATGAGCAGTTCTTC.

V gene TRBV12-3 or TRBV12-4 combines with J gene TRBJ2-3, with unresolved D. V lost 7 bases, J lost 6 bases, and 11 bases lay in between. This CDR3 has 12 residues. CDR3 DNA sequence: TGTGCCAGCACCGGAAATCGCGATACGCAGTATTTT. The encoded protein is CASTGNRDTQYF.

The rearrangement uses TRBV18 and TRBJ2-1; 7 bases agree with TRBD2. Germline V lookup: CDR1 KGHSH, CDR2 LQKENI. Trimming removed 0 bases from V and 6 bases from J; junction bases left unmatched: 5. The CDR3 spans 15 residues. Here the CDR3 reads CASSPPGRAPNEQFF. The CDR3 nucleotides are TGTGCCAGCTCACCACCAGGGAGGGCCCCCAATGAGCAGTTCTTC.